Listed here is a single T cell receptor (beta chain). Its antigen is unidentified. TCRdb itself ran the 5' RACE reads through MiXCR, one entry per CDR3 protein. The top ten hold roughly 0.44% of the sample, which has fewer than 550,000 distinct CDR3 sequences, about 15% seen once. Per germline, CDR1 ENHRY and CDR2 SYGVKD. V dropped 10 bases and J dropped 1; count of bases not matched to a gene: 9. CDR3 length: 14 residues. The source of the sample is a study of identical twins. Study-level points and caveats: Carriage of fewer insertions was seen in abundant cord blood beta clonotypes, whereas memory repertoires showed none.

This same sample was also part of a study on yellow fever vaccine responses in identical twins. That source reports: Among the twins, the vaccine T cell response reportedly seemed partly convergent and partly personalized.

This TCR was sampled from a woman aged 18-29 years in good health. Sequencing was done on a sample of CD4+ T cells sorted from blood. The J gene is TRBJ1-2, the V gene TRBV10-3; 7 bases map to TRBD1. The CDR3 DNA reads as TGTGCCACTGCAGGGGGGACTGATAACTATGGCTACACCTTC. Protein: CATAGGTDNYGYTF.